This T cell receptor (beta chain) was sequenced for a study of blood T cells in healthy people across ages. Study-level points and caveats: Age showed a roughly linear inverse relationship with TCR beta diversity per million T cells.

With respect to this clonotype: Its antigen is as yet unknown. Sequence at one end of the junction differs from germline and may be a read error.

From germline, CDR1 is SGHKS and CDR2 YYEKEE (reference sequence). The CDR3 extends over 15 amino acids. The sample providers were healthy Caucasian people from Russia, aged roughly 6 to 95. Next came a second PCR, run for about 6 to 11 cycles, which used a sample-barcoded 5' primer along with a J-beta primer mix. MiXCR was run by TCRdb on the 5' RACE reads, yielding one entry per CDR3 protein. The sample contains about 770,000 distinct CDR3 sequences, roughly 44% of which appear only once. The sequence was obtained from a man aged 60-69 years in good health. Sequencing was done on a sample of blood. The chain recombines TRBV5-5 with TRBJ2-5; maybe TRBD1 (5 bases). The J call may be in error: the DNA end matches TRBJ2-7 better. CDR3 DNA sequence: TGTGCCTGCAGCCCCCTACAGGCGCTCCGGTACGAGCAGTACTTC. Protein: CACSPLQALRYEQYF.